This T cell receptor (beta chain) was sequenced in a study of OX40 agonist ivuxolimab in advanced cancers. Study-wide context: Ivuxolimab, which targeted the costimulatory receptor OX40 (CD134), was an agonistic, fully human IgG2 monoclonal antibody. Intravenous ivuxolimab was administered to patients every 2 weeks at six dose levels: 0.01, 0.1, 0.3, 1.5, 3 and 10 mg/kg. Among the 50 to 55 dose-escalation patients, approximately 20 had hepatocellular carcinoma, 15 or so melanoma, 9 renal cell carcinoma and 9 head and neck cancer. A male proportion of nearly 85% and a mean age of around 60 years, ranging from 23 to 79, were recorded for the dose-escalation cohort. Prior anti-PD-1, anti-PD-L1 or anti-CTLA-4 therapy was permitted, and checkpoint inhibitors had been received by less than 45% of dose-escalation patients. Three dose-escalation patients achieved partial responses, one with hepatocellular carcinoma and two with cutaneous melanoma. Peripheral TCRbeta sequencing aimed to test whether ivuxolimab altered TCR sequence diversity and caused clonal T-cell expansion. The paper reports the monotherapy dose-escalation portion (N of about 56 patients) of the phase I ivuxolimab trial. Overall study results and their limits: Low levels of normalized T-cell clonal expansion were also shown by some nonresponding patients. After ivuxolimab, expanded clones were on average more numerous among CD8+ T cells than among CD4+ T cells. Antigen specificity was not determined for the clonally expanded peripheral T cells. At doses of 0.1 to 3.0 mg/kg, clonal expansion of both CD4+ and CD8+ T cells in blood was seen between baseline and week 6. In the 0.1-3.0 mg/kg groups, partial responders had among the lowest normalized peripheral clonal expansion, particularly in CD8+ T cells.

The trial excluded patients who had a history of autoimmune disease or were on systemic immunosuppression. Peripheral blood for TCR sequencing was collected from all dose cohorts at baseline, on cycle 4 day 1, and on cycle 7 day 1. Samples were obtained from an open-label, multicenter, first-in-human phase I dose-escalation trial of ivuxolimab. Adults with locally advanced or metastatic melanoma, renal cell carcinoma, hepatocellular carcinoma or head and neck squamous cell carcinoma were enrolled in the trial. Before TCR sequencing, CD4+ T cells and CD8+ T cells were sorted from peripheral blood as separate populations. To sequence the TCRbeta CDR3 region, genomic DNA was isolated from the sorted cells. The immunoSEQ Assay was used to sequence the TCRbeta CDR3 regions. Held by TCRdb, this immuneACCESS table contains in-frame sequences only and omits some clones. Under half of the omission traces to an unresolved V gene where checked; the cause of the rest is unknown. The sample yields approximately 100,000 clones; roughly 90% were counted once. The ten largest clones add up to roughly 0.79% of the sample.

As for this clone: There is no known antigen for this receptor. No clone much larger than this one lies a single base away; base qualities are absent.

Including cysteine and phenylalanine, the CDR3 has 15 amino acids. The CDR3 DNA has 45 bases and is translated from base 1. V ends up 1 base short and J 3 bases short, with an unmatched junction base count of 6. Via the germline V gene, CDR1 is MGHRA and CDR2 YSYEKL. This TCR derives from an adult with an advanced solid tumor such as melanoma, head and neck, liver or kidney cancer. The rearrangement joined TRBV4-1 to TRBJ2-7; TRBD1 aligns with 7 central bases. The sample here was CD4+ or CD8+ T cells sorted from blood, taken in a trial of the OX40 agonist ivuxolimab. The CDR3 protein sequence reads: CASSQGRRGNYEQYF. The bases read TGCGCCAGCAGCCAAGGGCGCAGGGGGAACTACGAGCAGTACTTC.